This TCR beta chain was captured in a study of shared clonotypes between healthy human individuals. Study-level results: Depth of sequencing was expected to influence donor clonotype sharing. Clonotypes shared by all four donors outscored non-shared clonotypes in generation probability.

Source study methods: In the immunoSEQ data, sequences were junction-only and lacked quality scores, so filtering differed. Sequenced by immunoSEQ multiplex PCR; TCRdb stores in-frame clones only, minus some. That table gives V, J and clone size, and the DNA gave D and trimming. The sample carries over 950,000 clones, roughly 77% recorded once. The CDR3 is 14 residues long. V was pared by 2 bases and J by 8 bases, with 6 bases of the junction left unmatched. Germline CDR1 MDHEN, CDR2 SYDVKM. Concerning this clone itself: Its target is unknown.

Into CD45RA+ naive and CD45RA-negative memory subsets, the CD4+ cells were split. The receptor was derived from a man younger than 35 in good health. Some clones in this sample may be carry-over from other donors' samples. The material sequenced was memory CD4+ T cells from PBMCs. Subset denoted: CD45RA-negative fraction. The rearrangement uses TRBV28 and TRBJ2-1; TRBD2 matches 7 bases. The CDR3 DNA is TGTGCCAGCAGTTTAGCGGGAGAGTTCGATGAGCAGTTCTTC. Protein product: CASSLAGEFDEQFF.